A single sample is the source of the 16 T cell receptor beta chains below, sequenced in a study of T cells in Graves' hyperthyroidism and ophthalmopathy. TCR beta CDR3 region amplification was performed from RNA transcripts. HTBI primers were employed in a first-round RT-PCR of the TCR CDR3. TCRdb redid the calling of the multiplex PCR reads with MiXCR, one entry per CDR3 protein. Of over 700,000 distinct CDR3 sequences in the sample, 30% to 40% were seen once. The specimen sequenced was blood. Receptor source: a woman in her thirties or forties with Graves' hyperthyroidism.

Comments on this clonotype: A read error may explain this, as a much larger clone is one base away. The chain employs TRBV5-1 and TRBJ1-1; D is ambiguous. The germline V gene encodes CDR1 SGHRS and CDR2 YFSETQ. V gave up 0 bases and J gave up 1 base, with 7 bases separating them. The CDR3 totals 14 residues. CDR3 nucleotide sequence: TGCGCCAGCAGCTTGGCCATCACGAACACTGAAGCTTTCTTT. Translated: CASSLAITNTEAFF.

The chain combines TRBV7-2 with TRBJ2-3, with D possibly being TRBD2 (6 bases). V lost 5 bases, J lost 3 bases, and 18 bases lay in between. The CDR3 consists of 16 residues. Germline CDR1 SGHTA, CDR2 FQGNSA. The CDR3 protein is CASSPNSRGNTDTQYF. Written as DNA, the CDR3 is TGTGCCAGCAGCCCAAACAGTCGCGGGAATACAGATACGCAGTATTTT.

Only one count was recorded for this clonotype. The chain joins TRBV7-9 to TRBJ1-5; 7 nucleotides match TRBD1. CDR3 length: 18 residues. The germline V gene has CDR1 SEHNR and CDR2 FQNEAQ (reference sequence). Trimming at V came to 4 bases and at J to 3 bases, leaving 15 bases not matched to a gene. CDR3 in amino acids: CASSSNSQGSLVNQPQHF. CDR3 bases: TGTGCCAGCAGCTCAAACTCACAGGGGAGTTTGGTCAATCAGCCCCAGCATTTT.

This clonotype was counted many times. The chain links TRBV12-5 to TRBJ1-1; 9 bases fit TRBD1. The CDR3 covers 14 residues. Germline CDR1 LGHNT, CDR2 FRNRAP. The V segment lost 6 bases and the J segment 0 bases; nucleotides outside the gene matches: 2. CDR3 sequence: CASGGQGMNTEAFF. The CDR3, as DNA: TGTGCTAGTGGAGGACAGGGGATGAACACTGAAGCTTTCTTT.

This rearrangement joins TRBV12-3 or TRBV12-4 to TRBJ2-7, with TRBD2 as a possible D gene (6 bases). The CDR3 has 16 amino acids. The V gene lost 6 bases and the J gene lost 1 base, with 19 bases spanning the gap. In DNA form, the CDR3 reads TGTGCCAGCAGCCTATACCGGGCGGGACCATCCTACGAGCAGTACTTC. Protein: CASSLYRAGPSYEQYF.

The chain uses TRBV11-2 and TRBJ2-5, with 10 bases lining up with TRBD2. This CDR3 spans 15 amino acids. The V and J ends lost 5 bases and 7 bases, in that order; junction bases with no gene match: 10. Germline V gene sequence: CDR1 SGHAT, CDR2 FQNNGV. The CDR3 DNA sequence: TGTGCCAGCAGCCAAGATCAGCGGGAGGGTGGGACCCAGTACTTC. Encoded protein: CASSQDQREGGTQYF.

This clonotype showed up just a few times. The chain has TRBV20-1 and TRBJ2-3, with a tentative D call TRBD2 (6 bases). The CDR3 length is 14 residues. Trimming left V 3 bases short and J 1 base short, with 11 bases between. Germline V gives CDR1 DFQATT, CDR2 SNEGSKA (reference sequence). As DNA, the CDR3 is TGCAGTGCTAGTCGCAGGGAGGGCACAGATACGCAGTATTTT. Translated, it gives CSASRREGTDTQYF.

Only a few counts were recorded for this clonotype. J is TRBJ1-2 and V is TRBV2; the D gene is possibly TRBD1 (6 bases). The CDR3 loop spans 14 amino acids. Trimming removed 7 bases at V and 5 bases at J, with 17 bases between. Germline loops: CDR1 SNHLY, CDR2 FYNNEI. The CDR3 bases are TGTGCCAGCATCCCGGGGCAGGGGTGGTATGGCTACACCTTC. It yields the protein CASIPGQGWYGYTF.

The rearrangement uses TRBV28 and TRBJ1-2; no clear D. The CDR3 is 13 residues long. V was pared by 6 bases and J by 7 bases, with 15 bases between. Germline V gene lookup returns CDR1 MDHEN and CDR2 SYDVKM. The CDR3, as DNA: TGTGCCAGCAGACCTAGGGTTTCGCGTGGCTACACCTTC. It specifies CASRPRVSRGYTF.

This clonotype was picked up one time. This may be a read error, as it is one base from a much larger clone. The chain employs TRBV10-1 and TRBJ1-1; no clear D gene. The CDR3 length is 19 residues. V lost 5 bases, J lost 4 bases, and 29 bases lay in between. Germline CDR1 is WNHNN and CDR2 is SYGVQD (reference sequence). CDR3 DNA: TGCGCCAGCAGTCGACGCAAGAGTGACAACGTGATGGCCCGCACTGAAGCTTTCTTT. Translation: CASSRRKSDNVMARTEAFF.

The chain joins TRBV7-9 to TRBJ1-2; 9 bases agree with TRBD1. From germline, CDR1 is SEHNR and CDR2 FQNEAQ (reference sequence). With 4 bases clipped from V and 8 bases from J, the junction kept 8 bases outside the gene matches. The CDR3 is made up of 14 amino acids. CDR3 residues: CASSSGQGIDGYTF. CDR3 sequence (DNA): TGTGCCAGCAGCTCCGGACAGGGGATCGACGGCTACACCTTC.

Only a few counts were recorded for this clonotype. The genes are TRBV12-3 or TRBV12-4 and TRBJ1-1; TRBD1 might be the D (5 bases). V dropped 1 base and J dropped 1 base, with 10 bases sitting between them. The CDR3 runs 15 residues. The DNA for the CDR3 is TGTGCCAGCAGTTTAGAGGGGCTAAAGAACACTGAAGCTTTCTTT. Protein sequence: CASSLEGLKNTEAFF.

The chain links TRBV4-1 to TRBJ1-2; 7 bases align to TRBD1. Germline V gene lookup returns CDR1 MGHRA and CDR2 YSYEKL. V shed 0 bases, J shed 4 bases, and the junction held 8 bases outside the gene matches. The CDR3 contains 16 residues. The CDR3 sequence is CASSQEGTAFLYGYTF. For the CDR3, the DNA is TGCGCCAGCAGCCAAGAAGGGACAGCTTTTCTCTATGGCTACACCTTC.

The chain uses TRBV29-1 and TRBJ2-7; TRBD1 might be the D (5 bases). The CDR3 contains 13 residues. The germline V gene has CDR1 SQVTM and CDR2 ANQGSEA. The CDR3 is CRAGGASLNEQYF. CDR3 nucleotide sequence: TGCAGGGCAGGTGGGGCCTCCCTTAATGAGCAGTACTTC.

This clonotype was seen just once. V is TRBV7-9 and J is TRBJ2-6; 8 bases are shared with TRBD1. Germline V CDR1 and CDR2: SEHNR, FQNEAQ (reference sequence). CDR3 length: 16 amino acids. V lost 0 bases to trimming and J lost 4 bases; unmatched junction nucleotides: 2. CDR3 loop: CASSLADRAGANVLTF. DNA for the CDR3: TGTGCCAGCAGCTTAGCGGACAGGGCCGGGGCCAACGTCCTGACTTTC.

To note about this clonotype: Since no conserved phenylalanine or tryptophan closes the CDR3, a read error is the likely cause. The DNA is left out, because the CDR3 cannot be placed on it with certainty; the CDR3 is given as TCRdb lists it. The chain is built from TRBV30 and TRBJ1-4. Germline values: CDR1 GTSNPN, CDR2 SVGIG (reference sequence). The CDR3 sequence runs 9 residues, both termini included. The chain's CDR3 is CAWRSPVLG.